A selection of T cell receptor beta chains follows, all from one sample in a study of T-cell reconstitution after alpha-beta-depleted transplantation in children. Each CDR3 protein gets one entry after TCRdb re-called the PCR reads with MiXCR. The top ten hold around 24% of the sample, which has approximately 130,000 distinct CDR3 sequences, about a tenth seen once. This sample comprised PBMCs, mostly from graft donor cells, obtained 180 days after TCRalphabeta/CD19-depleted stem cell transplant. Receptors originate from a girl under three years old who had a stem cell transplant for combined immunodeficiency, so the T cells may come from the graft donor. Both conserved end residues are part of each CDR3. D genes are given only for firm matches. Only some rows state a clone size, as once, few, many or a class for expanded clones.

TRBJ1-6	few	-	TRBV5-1	TGCGCCAGCAGCTTGGTCGGGGCCGGTTCACCCCTCCACTTT	CASSLVGAGSPLHF
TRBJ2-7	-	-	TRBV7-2	TGTGCCAGCAGCTTATCCAGGGGCTCCTACGAGCAGTACTTC	CASSLSRGSYEQYF
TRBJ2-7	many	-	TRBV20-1	TGCAGTGCTGATGTGCGGACGGGACTTTCCTACGAGCAGTACTTC	CSADVRTGLSYEQYF
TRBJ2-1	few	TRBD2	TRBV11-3	TGTGCCAGCAGCTTTGGCGGGGGGGTCTACAATGAGCAGTTCTTC	CASSFGGGVYNEQFF
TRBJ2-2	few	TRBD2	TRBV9	TGTGCCAGCAGCGTAGGTGGGAGGGCCGAAGCCGGGGAGCTGTTTTTT	CASSVGGRAEAGELFF
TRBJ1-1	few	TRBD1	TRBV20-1	TGCAGTGCCCGGGACAGGCTGAACACTGAAGCTTTCTTT	CSARDRLNTEAFF
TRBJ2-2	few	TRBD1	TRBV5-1	TGCGCCAGCAGAGGCGGGACAGGGACCGGGGAGCTGTTTTTT	CASRGGTGTGELFF
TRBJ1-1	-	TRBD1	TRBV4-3	TGCGCCAGCAGCCAAGAGCTCAGGGGGGCTGAAGCTTTCTTT	CASSQELRGAEAFF
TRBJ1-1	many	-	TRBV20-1	TGCAGTGCTAGGAGAGCAGGGACGGTGAACACTGAAGCTTTCTTT	CSARRAGTVNTEAFF
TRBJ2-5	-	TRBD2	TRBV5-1	TGCGCCAGCAGCTTGGGGGGACTAGCGGGAGAGACCCAGTACTTC	CASSLGGLAGETQYF
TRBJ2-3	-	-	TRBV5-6	TGTGCCAGCAGCCGGGGTCTCCGAGGGGGAGATACGCAGTATTTT	CASSRGLRGGDTQYF
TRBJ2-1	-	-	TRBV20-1	TGCAGTGCTAGGGGGGGCTTAGGGTCCTACAATGAGCAGTTCTTC	CSARGGLGSYNEQFF
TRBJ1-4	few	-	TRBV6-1	TGTGCCAGCAGGACGGGAGGACGGGCTAATGAAAAACTGTTTTTT	CASRTGGRANEKLFF
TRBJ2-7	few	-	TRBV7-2	TGTGCCAGCAGCTTCAACAGGGGGGGGTCCACCTACGAGCAGTACTTC	CASSFNRGGSTYEQYF
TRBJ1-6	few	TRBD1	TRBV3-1	TGTGCCAGCAGCCCGAAGAGGGGGCTGAGGTCACCCCTCCACTTT	CASSPKRGLRSPLHF
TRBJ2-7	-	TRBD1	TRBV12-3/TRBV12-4	TGTGCCAGCAGTTTATATCCACCGGGACAGGGCAAGCAGTACTTC	CASSLYPPGQGKQYF
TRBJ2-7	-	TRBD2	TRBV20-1	TGCAGTGCTGAGAGCGGGAGAAACTACGAGCAGTACTTC	CSAESGRNYEQYF
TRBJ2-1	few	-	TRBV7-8	TGTGCCAGCAGCTTAGCTGGTGAGTACAATGAGCAGTTCTTC	CASSLAGEYNEQFF
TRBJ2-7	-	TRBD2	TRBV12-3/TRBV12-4	TGTGCCAGCAGGGGACTAGCGTCAGAGGGGGGTCTCTACGAGCAGTACTTC	CASRGLASEGGLYEQYF
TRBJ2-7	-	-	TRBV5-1	TGCGCCAGCAGCTTGGGCAGGTCCTTAGCAGAGCAGTACTTC	CASSLGRSLAEQYF
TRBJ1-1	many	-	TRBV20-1	TGCAGTGCTAAGGGGGACATCATGAACACTGAAGCTTTCTTT	CSAKGDIMNTEAFF
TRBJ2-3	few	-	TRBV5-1	TGCGCCAGCAGCTTCGGCCCGGGCGGGACAGATACGCAGTATTTT	CASSFGPGGTDTQYF
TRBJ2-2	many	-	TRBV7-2	TGTGCCAGCAGGTCCACCGGGACACTAAACACCGGGGAGCTGTTTTTT	CASRSTGTLNTGELFF
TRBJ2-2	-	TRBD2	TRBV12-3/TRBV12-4	TGTGCCAGCAGTGAAGCGGGGAGAACCCTGAACACCGGGGAGCTGTTTTTT	CASSEAGRTLNTGELFF
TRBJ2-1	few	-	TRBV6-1	TGTGCCAGCAGTCCCGGAACTAGTACCTACAATGAGCAGTTCTTC	CASSPGTSTYNEQFF
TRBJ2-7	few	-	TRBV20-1	TGCAGTGCTGTCCGGGACCGCCTCTCCTACGAGCAGTACTTC	CSAVRDRLSYEQYF
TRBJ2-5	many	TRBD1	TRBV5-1	TGCGCCAGCAGCGCTCTGGGACAGTACGGAGAGACCCAGTACTTC	CASSALGQYGETQYF